The source of this T cell receptor beta chain is a study of CD8+ T cells in alopecia areata. Looking at the study overall: Female C3H/HeJ mice aged roughly 7-11 weeks received skin from roughly 6-13-month-old C3H/HeJ donors with spontaneous alopecia.

RNA extraction was followed by reverse transcription into cDNA, which acted as the sequencing template. Profiling relied on immunoSEQ multiplex PCR, and the TCRdb table lists in-frame clones only, not all of them. Sampling found fewer than 7,500 clones, none seen once. Sorting of pooled cutaneous lymph node cells was based on CD4, CD8alpha, NKG2D, NKG2ACE and other markers. In regard to this clone: The genes are named according to mouse.

This receptor was taken from a C3H/HeJ mouse with alopecia areata. Strain haplotype (MHC): H2-k. Input material: CD8+ T cells sorted from a lymph node.

The sequenced part of the CDR3 DNA is TGTGCCAGCAGTCCCGGGACAGATTCCTATAATTCGCCC. Protein: CASSPGTDSYNSP. In full, the CDR3 reads CASSPGTDSYNSPLYF. The chain links TRBV19 to TRBJ1-6; 7 positions agree with TRBD1. The CDR3 is cut off 3 residues early in the read; its end comes from the germline J gene. TRBJ1-6 is annotated as an ORF whose role is uncertain. The V segment lost 4 bases and the J segment 0 bases; nucleotides outside the gene matches: 4. Germline V gene lookup returns CDR1 FNHDT and CDR2 SITEND (reference sequence). The CDR3 is 16 amino acids.